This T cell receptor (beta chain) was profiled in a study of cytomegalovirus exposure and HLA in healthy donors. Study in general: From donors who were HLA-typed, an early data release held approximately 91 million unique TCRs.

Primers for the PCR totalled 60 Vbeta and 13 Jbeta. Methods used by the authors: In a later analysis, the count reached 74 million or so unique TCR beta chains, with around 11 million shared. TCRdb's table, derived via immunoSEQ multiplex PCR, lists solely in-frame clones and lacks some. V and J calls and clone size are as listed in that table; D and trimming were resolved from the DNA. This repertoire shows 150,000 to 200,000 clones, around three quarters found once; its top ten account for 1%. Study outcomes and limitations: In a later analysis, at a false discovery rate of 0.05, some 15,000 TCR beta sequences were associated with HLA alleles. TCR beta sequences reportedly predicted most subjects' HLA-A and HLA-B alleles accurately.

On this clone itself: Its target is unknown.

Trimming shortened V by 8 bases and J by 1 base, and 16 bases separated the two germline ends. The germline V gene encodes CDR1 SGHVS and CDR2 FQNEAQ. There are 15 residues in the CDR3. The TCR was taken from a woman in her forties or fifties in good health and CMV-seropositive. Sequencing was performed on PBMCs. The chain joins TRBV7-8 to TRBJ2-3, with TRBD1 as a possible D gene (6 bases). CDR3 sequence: CASSPVWTGTDTQYF. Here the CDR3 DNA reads TGTGCCAGCTCCCCCGTGTGGACAGGCACAGATACGCAGTATTTT.